This T cell receptor beta chain originates from a study of human T cells and chemical hapten exposure. TCRdb passed the RACE reads through MiXCR, listing each CDR3 protein once. The data show about 120,000 distinct CDR3 sequences, 9.5% to 13% seen once. Time point given: patch test 1, 2 weeks after DPC sensitization. Treatment specified: therapeutic diphenylcyclopropenone sensitization with weekly scalp DPC. The study's findings and limits: TCRs exceeding a frequency of 1 in 1000 stayed unchanged under DPC sensitization.

As concerns this clonotype: The antigen is undetermined.

V lost 1 base and J 4 bases, leaving 12 bases between the germline ends. Germline V lookup: CDR1 SGHNT, CDR2 YENEEA. This CDR3 is built from 15 residues. Sequencing used whole blood, obtained in connection with sensitization to the hapten diphenylcyclopropenone (DPC). The source of this sequence is a woman between 45 and 60 years old with alopecia areata. Some clones in this sample may be carry-over from other donors' samples. The J gene is TRBJ2-3, the V gene TRBV11-3; perhaps TRBD1 as D (5 bases). As DNA, the CDR3 is TGTGCCAGCAGCTTAGGGGGCCCAGGAGCAGATACGCAGTATTTT. Translated: CASSLGGPGADTQYF.